This T cell receptor beta chain was identified in a study of shared T cell receptors in the human thymus. The repertoire was sequenced with immunoSEQ multiplex PCR; TCRdb's copy has only in-frame clones and lacks some. The sample records hundreds of thousands of clones, around 87% being singletons. A further study also used this sample, focusing on human thymus T cells. This second report adds: Thymus tissue was removed during corrective cardiac surgery. Unrelated individuals reportedly shared highly overlapping thymic TCR repertoires.

The receptor was derived from a boy in the first two years of life with a congenital heart defect. Input material: thymocytes.

CDR3 sequence (DNA): TGTGCCAGCAGTCTACCGGGACTTTTTGGCACAGATACGCAGTATTTT. Its translation is CASSLPGLFGTDTQYF. The chain links TRBV28 to TRBJ2-3, with TRBD2 as a possible D gene (6 bases). V was cut by 5 bases and J by 1 base, with 16 bases left in between. The CDR3 is made up of 16 amino acids. CDR1 is MDHEN and CDR2 is SYDVKM in the germline V gene.